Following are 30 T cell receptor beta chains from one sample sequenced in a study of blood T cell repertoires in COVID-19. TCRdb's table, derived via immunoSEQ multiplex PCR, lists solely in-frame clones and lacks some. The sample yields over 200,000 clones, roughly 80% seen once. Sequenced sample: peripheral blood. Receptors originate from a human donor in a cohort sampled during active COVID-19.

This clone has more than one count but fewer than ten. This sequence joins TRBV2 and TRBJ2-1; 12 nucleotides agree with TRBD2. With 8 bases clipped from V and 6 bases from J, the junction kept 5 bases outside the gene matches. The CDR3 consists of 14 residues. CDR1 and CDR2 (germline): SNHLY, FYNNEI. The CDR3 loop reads CASAWTSGINEQFF. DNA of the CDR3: TGTGCCAGCGCTTGGACTAGCGGGATCAATGAGCAGTTCTTC.

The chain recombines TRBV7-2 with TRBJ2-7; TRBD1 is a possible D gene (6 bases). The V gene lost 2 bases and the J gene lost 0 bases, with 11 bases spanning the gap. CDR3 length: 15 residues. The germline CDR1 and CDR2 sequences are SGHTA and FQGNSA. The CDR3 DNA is TGTGCCAGCAGCTTAATGGCAGGGGCCTCCTACGAGCAGTACTTC. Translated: CASSLMAGASYEQYF.

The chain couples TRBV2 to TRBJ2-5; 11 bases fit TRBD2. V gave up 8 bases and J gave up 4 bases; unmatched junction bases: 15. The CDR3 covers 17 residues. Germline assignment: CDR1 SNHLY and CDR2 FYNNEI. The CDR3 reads CASQMGILAGVRETQYF. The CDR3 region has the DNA TGTGCCAGCCAGATGGGTATACTAGCGGGAGTTAGAGAGACCCAGTACTTC.

CDR3 amino acids: CASSPQFSYEQYF. The CDR3, as DNA: TGTGCCAGCAGCCCCCAGTTCTCCTACGAGCAGTACTTC. This rearrangement joins TRBV28 to TRBJ2-7, with D unresolved. Trimming removed 6 bases from V and 0 bases from J, with 9 bases in between. Germline V lookup: CDR1 MDHEN, CDR2 SYDVKM. The CDR3 runs 13 residues.

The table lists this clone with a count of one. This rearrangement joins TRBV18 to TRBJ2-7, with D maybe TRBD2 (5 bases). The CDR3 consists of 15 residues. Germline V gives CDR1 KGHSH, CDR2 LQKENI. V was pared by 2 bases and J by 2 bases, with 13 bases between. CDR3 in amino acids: CASSPGGGSTYEQYF. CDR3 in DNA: TGTGCCAGCTCACCAGGAGGCGGGTCGACCTACGAGCAGTACTTC.

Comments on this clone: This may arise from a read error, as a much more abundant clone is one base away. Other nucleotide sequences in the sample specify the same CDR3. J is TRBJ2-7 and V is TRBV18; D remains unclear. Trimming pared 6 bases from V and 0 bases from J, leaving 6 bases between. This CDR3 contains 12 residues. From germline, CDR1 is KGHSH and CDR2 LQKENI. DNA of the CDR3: TGTGCCAGCTCCCCCAGCTCCTACGAGCAGTACTTC. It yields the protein CASSPSSYEQYF. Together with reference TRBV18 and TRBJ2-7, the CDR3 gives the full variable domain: NAGVMQNPRHLVRRRGQEARLRCSPMKGHSHVYWYRQLPEEGLKFMVYLQKENIIDESGMPKERFSAEFPKEGPSILRIQQVVRGDSAAYFCASSPSSYEQYFGPGTRLTVT.

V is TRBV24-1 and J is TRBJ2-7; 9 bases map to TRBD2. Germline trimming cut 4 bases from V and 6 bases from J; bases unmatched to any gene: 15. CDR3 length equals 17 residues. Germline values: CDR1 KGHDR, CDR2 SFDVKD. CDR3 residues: CATSDGLSSGSFLEQYF. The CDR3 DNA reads TGTGCCACCAGTGACGGTCTTAGTAGCGGGAGTTTTCTCGAGCAGTACTTC.

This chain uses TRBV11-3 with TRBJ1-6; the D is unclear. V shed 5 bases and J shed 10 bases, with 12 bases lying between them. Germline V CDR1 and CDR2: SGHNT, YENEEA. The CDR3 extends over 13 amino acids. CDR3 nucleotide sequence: TGTGCCAGCAGCCGCGGACGGGAGTCACCCCTCCACTTT. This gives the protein CASSRGRESPLHF.

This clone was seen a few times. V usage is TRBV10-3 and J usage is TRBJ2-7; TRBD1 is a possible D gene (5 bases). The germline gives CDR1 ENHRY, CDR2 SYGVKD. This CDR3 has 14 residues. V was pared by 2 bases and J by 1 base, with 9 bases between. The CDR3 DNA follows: TGTGCCATCAGTGAGATTCAGGGTTCCTACGAGCAGTACTTC. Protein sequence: CAISEIQGSYEQYF.

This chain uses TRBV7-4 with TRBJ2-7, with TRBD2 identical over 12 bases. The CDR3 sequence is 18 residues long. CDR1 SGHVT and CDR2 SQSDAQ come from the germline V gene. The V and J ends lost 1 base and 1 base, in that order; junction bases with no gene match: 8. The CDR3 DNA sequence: TGTGCCAGCAGCTTAGTACTGACCGGGACTAGCGGGTCCTACGAGCAGTACTTC. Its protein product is CASSLVLTGTSGSYEQYF. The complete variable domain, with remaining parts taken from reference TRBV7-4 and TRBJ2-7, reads GAGVSQSPRYKVAKRGRDVALRCDSISGHVTLYWYRQTLGQGSEVLTYSQSDAQRDKSGRPSGRFSAERPERSVSTLKIQRTEQGDSAVYLCASSLVLTGTSGSYEQYFGPGTRLTVT.

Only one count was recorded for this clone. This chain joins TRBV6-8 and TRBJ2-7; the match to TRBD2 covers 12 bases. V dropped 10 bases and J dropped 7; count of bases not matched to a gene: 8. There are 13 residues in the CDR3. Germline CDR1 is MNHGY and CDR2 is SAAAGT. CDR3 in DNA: TGTGCCATCGGACTAGCGGGACTTTATGAGCAGTACTTC. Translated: CAIGLAGLYEQYF.

As DNA, the CDR3 is TGCGCCAGCAGTTCCAGCGGGAGGGAAGGCGGGGAGCTGTTTTTT. Translating it yields CASSSSGREGGELFF. The chain links TRBV10-1 to TRBJ2-2; 10 nucleotides line up with TRBD2. CDR1 and CDR2 (germline): WNHNN, SYGVQD (reference sequence). The CDR3 runs 15 residues. The J segment lost 7 bases and the V segment lost 5 bases, leaving 7 bases of the junction unmatched.

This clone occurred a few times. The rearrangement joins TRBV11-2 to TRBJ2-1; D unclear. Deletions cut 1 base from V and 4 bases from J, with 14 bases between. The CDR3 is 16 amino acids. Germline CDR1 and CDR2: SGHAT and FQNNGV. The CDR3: CASSLGNQRPYNEQFF. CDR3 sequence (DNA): TGTGCCAGCAGCTTAGGTAACCAGCGACCGTACAATGAGCAGTTCTTC.

The CDR3 DNA reads TGCAGCGCGCGGGGGACCTACGAGCAGTACTTC. This codes for CSARGTYEQYF. The chain uses TRBV29-1 and TRBJ2-7, with TRBD2 matching 7 bases. Germline V gene sequence: CDR1 SQVTM, CDR2 ANQGSEA. The V segment lost 7 bases and the J segment 2 bases; nucleotides outside the gene matches: 2. The CDR3 sequence is 11 residues long.

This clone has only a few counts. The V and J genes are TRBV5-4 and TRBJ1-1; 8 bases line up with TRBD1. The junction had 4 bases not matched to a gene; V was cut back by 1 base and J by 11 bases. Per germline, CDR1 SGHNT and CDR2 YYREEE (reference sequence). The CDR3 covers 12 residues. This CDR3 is CASSLLQGAAFF. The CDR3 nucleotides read TGTGCCAGCAGCTTGTTGCAGGGGGCGGCTTTCTTT. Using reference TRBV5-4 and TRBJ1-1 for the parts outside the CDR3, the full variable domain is ETGVTQSPTHLIKTRGQQVTLRCSSQSGHNTVSWYQQALGQGPQFIFQYYREEENGRGNFPPRFSGLQFPNYSSELNVNALELDDSALYLCASSLLQGAAFFGQGTRLTVV.

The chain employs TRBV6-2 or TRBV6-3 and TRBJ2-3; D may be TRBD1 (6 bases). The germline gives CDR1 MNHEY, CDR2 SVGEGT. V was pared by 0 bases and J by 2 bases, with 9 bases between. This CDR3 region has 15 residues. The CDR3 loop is CASSYSGTITDTQYF. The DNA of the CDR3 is TGTGCCAGCAGTTACTCCGGGACAATCACAGATACGCAGTATTTT.

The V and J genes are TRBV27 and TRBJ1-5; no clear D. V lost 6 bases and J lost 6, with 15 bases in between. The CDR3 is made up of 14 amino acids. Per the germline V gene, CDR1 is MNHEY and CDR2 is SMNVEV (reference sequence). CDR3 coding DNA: TGTGCCAGCAGGCGGGGAGGGAGTACTCAGCCCCAGCATTTT. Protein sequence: CASRRGGSTQPQHF.

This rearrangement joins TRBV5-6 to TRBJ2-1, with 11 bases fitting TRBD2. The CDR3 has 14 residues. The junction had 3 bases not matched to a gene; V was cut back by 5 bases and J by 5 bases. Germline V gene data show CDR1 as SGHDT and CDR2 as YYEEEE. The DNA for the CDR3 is TGTGCCAGCAGGGGACTAGCGGAGCACAATGAGCAGTTCTTC. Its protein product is CASRGLAEHNEQFF.

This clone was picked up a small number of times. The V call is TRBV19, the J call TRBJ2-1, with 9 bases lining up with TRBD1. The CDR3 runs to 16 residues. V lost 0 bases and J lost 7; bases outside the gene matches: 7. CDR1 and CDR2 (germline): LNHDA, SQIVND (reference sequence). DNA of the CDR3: TGTGCCAGTAGTATAGATCCACAGGGGGCAAGTAATGAGCAGTTCTTC. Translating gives CASSIDPQGASNEQFF.

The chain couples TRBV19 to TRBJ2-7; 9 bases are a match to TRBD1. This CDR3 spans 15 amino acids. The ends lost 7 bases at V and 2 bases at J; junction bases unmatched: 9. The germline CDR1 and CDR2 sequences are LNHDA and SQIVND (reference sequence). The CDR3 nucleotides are TGTGCCAGTAAAAGTTCGGGACAGGGCGCCTACGAGCAGTACTTC. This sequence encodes CASKSSGQGAYEQYF.

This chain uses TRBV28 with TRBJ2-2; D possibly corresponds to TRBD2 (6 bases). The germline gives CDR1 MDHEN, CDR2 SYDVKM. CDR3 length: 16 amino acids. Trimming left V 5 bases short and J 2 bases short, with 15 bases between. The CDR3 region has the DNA TGTGCCAGCAGTGGGGCAAGGAGGGGCAACACCGGGGAGCTGTTTTTT. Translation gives CASSGARRGNTGELFF. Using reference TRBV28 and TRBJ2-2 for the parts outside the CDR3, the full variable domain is DVKVTQSSRYLVKRTGEKVFLECVQDMDHENMFWYRQDPGLGLRLIYFSYDVKMKEKGDIPEGYSVSREKKERFSLILESASTNQTSMYLCASSGARRGNTGELFFGEGSRLTVL.

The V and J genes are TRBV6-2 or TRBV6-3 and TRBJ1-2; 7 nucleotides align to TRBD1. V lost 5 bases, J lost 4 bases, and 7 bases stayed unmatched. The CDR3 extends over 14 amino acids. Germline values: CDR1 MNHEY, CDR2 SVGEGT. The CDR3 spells CASSHTGTAYGYTF. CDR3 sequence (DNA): TGTGCCAGCAGTCACACCGGGACAGCCTATGGCTACACCTTC.

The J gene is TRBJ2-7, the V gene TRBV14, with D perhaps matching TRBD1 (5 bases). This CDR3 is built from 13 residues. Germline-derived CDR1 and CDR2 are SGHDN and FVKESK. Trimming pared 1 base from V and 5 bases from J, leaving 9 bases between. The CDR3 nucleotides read TGTGCCAGCAGCCAAGTCAGGGCCCACGAGCAGTACTTC. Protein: CASSQVRAHEQYF.

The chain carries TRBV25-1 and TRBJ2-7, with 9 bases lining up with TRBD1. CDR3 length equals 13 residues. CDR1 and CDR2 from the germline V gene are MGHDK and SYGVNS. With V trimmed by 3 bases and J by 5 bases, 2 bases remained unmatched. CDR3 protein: CASSDGTGNEQYF. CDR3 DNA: TGTGCCAGCAGTGATGGGACAGGGAACGAGCAGTACTTC.

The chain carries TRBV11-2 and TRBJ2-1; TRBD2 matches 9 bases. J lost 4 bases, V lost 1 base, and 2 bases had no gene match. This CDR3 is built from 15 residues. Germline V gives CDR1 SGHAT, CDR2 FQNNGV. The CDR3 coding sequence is TGTGCCAGCAGCTTAGTTAGCGGGAGTTACAATGAGCAGTTCTTC. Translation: CASSLVSGSYNEQFF. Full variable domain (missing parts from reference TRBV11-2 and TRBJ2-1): EAGVAQSPRYKIIEKRQSVAFWCNPISGHATLYWYQQILGQGPKLLIQFQNNGVVDDSQLPKDRFSAERLKGVDSTLKIQPAKLEDSAVYLCASSLVSGSYNEQFFGPGTRLTVL.

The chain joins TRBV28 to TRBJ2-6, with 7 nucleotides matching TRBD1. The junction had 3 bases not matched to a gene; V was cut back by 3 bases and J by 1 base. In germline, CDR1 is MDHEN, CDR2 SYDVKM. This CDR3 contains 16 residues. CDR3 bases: TGTGCCAGCAGTTTGGCAGGGGGATCTGGGGCCAACGTCCTGACTTTC. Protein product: CASSLAGGSGANVLTF.

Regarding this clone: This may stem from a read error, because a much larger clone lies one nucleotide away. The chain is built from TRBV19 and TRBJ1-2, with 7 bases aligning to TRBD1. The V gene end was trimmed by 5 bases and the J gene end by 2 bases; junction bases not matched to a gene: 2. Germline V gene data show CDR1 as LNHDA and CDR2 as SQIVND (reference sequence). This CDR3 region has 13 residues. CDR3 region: CASSEQGNYGYTF. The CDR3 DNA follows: TGTGCCAGTAGTGAACAGGGGAACTATGGCTACACCTTC. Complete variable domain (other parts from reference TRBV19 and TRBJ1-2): DGGITQSPKYLFRKEGQNVTLSCEQNLNHDAMYWYRQDPGQGLRLIYYSQIVNDFQKGDIAEGYSVSREKKESFPLTVTSAQKNPTAFYLCASSEQGNYGYTFGSGTRLTVV.

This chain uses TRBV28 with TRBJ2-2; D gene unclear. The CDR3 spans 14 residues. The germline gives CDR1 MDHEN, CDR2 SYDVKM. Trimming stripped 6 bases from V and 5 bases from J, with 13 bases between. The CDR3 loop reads CASSSWAGTGELFF. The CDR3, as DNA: TGTGCCAGCAGCTCCTGGGCAGGAACCGGGGAGCTGTTTTTT.

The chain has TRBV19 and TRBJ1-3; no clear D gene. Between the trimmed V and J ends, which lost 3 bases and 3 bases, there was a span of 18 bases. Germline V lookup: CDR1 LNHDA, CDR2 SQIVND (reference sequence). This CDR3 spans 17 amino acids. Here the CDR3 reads CASSIRAEGDLGNTIYF. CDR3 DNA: TGTGCCAGTAGTATCCGGGCTGAGGGTGATCTTGGAAACACCATATATTTT.

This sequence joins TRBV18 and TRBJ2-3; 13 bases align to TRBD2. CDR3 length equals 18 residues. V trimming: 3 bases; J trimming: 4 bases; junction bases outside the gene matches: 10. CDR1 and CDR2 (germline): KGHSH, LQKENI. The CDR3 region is CASSPILAGGRHSDTQYF. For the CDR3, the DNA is TGTGCCAGCTCACCCATACTAGCGGGAGGGCGGCATTCAGATACGCAGTATTTT.